This section outlines one T cell receptor beta chain sequence together with its context. Its antigen is unknown. The data were taken from a study of T cell responses to AZD1222 COVID-19 vaccine. Study-wide points: At 160-218 and 743-854, vaccine-associated CD4 TCRs were dominant, and they spanned spike. In all cases, repertoires were sampled only after the peak T cell response.

J was trimmed by 7 bases and V by 5 bases; bases with no gene match: 1. The CDR3 contains 14 residues. Germline values: CDR1 SGHTA, CDR2 FQGTGA. Analyses pooled second doses at about 4 or about 12 weeks. TCRdb keeps only in-frame clones here, not all; method: immunoSEQ multiplex PCR. Here the sample spans about 140,000 clones, roughly nine tenths being singletons. The sequence was collected from an adult who received the AZD1222 COVID-19 vaccine. Sample: peripheral blood, taken 28 days after the second AZD1222 dose. This rearrangement joins TRBV7-3 to TRBJ2-1, with 14 bases identical to TRBD2. DNA of the CDR3: TGTGCCAGCAGCAGACTAGCGGGAGGGAATGAGCAGTTCTTC. Translation gives CASSRLAGGNEQFF.